This entry lists 23 T cell receptor beta chains sequenced from one sample in a study of blood T cell repertoires in COVID-19. Sequencing was performed with immunoSEQ multiplex PCR; in TCRdb, only in-frame clones are kept and a portion is missing. The profile shows about 140,000 clones, about 80% of them singletons. The specimen was PBMCs or T cells enriched from blood (not recorded which). The receptors here all came from a woman in her fifties or sixties who had recovered from COVID-19.

The chain is built from TRBV11-1 and TRBJ2-7, with TRBD2 matching 8 bases. CDR3 length: 15 residues. Per germline, CDR1 SGHAT and CDR2 FQDESV (reference sequence). The junction had 14 bases not matched to a gene; V was cut back by 6 bases and J by 7 bases. The chain's CDR3 is CASSFVSGRPREQYF. The CDR3 bases are TGTGCCAGCAGTTTTGTGAGCGGGAGACCGAGAGAGCAGTACTTC.

This clone was seen only a few times. V gene TRBV7-8 combines with J gene TRBJ1-4; 9 bases align to TRBD1. With V trimmed by 4 bases and J by 8 bases, 2 bases remained unmatched. This CDR3 has 13 residues. In germline, CDR1 is SGHVS, CDR2 FQNEAQ. CDR3 residues: CASSSTGGEKLFF. In DNA form, the CDR3 reads TGTGCCAGCAGCTCGACAGGGGGGGAAAAACTGTTTTTT.

The V gene is TRBV7-9, the J gene TRBJ2-4; 7 bases align to TRBD1. The V and J ends lost 1 base and 1 base, in that order; junction bases with no gene match: 4. The CDR3 runs to 16 residues. Germline loops: CDR1 SEHNR, CDR2 FQNEAQ (reference sequence). The CDR3 here is CASSLEGATAKNIQYF. As DNA, the CDR3 is TGTGCCAGCAGCTTAGAGGGGGCAACGGCCAAAAACATTCAGTACTTC.

The V call is TRBV6-6, the J call TRBJ2-7; 9 positions match TRBD1. V was pared by 0 bases and J by 5 bases, with 5 bases of the junction left unmatched. The CDR3 sequence is 15 residues long. Germline assignment: CDR1 MNHNY and CDR2 SVGAGI (reference sequence). Here the CDR3 reads CASSYSTDRGNEQYF. The CDR3 DNA reads as TGTGCCAGCAGTTACTCGACAGACAGGGGGAACGAGCAGTACTTC.

This rearrangement joins TRBV9 to TRBJ2-2; TRBD2 matches 7 bases. This CDR3 comprises 16 residues. CDR1 is SGDLS, CDR2 YYNGEE, per germline. V shed 0 bases and J 4 bases; nucleotides not matched to a gene: 6. CDR3 in DNA: TGTGCCAGCAGCGTAGCCGGGGAGGGGATCACCGGGGAGCTGTTTTTT. Translating it yields CASSVAGEGITGELFF.

The J gene is TRBJ1-6, the V gene TRBV15, with 7 positions matching TRBD1. Germline CDR1 LNHNV, CDR2 YYDKDF (reference sequence). CDR3 length: 15 amino acids. V was pared by 0 bases and J by 8 bases, with 4 bases of the junction left unmatched. The CDR3 loop reads CATSRDLDRYSPLHF. As DNA, the CDR3 is TGTGCCACCAGCAGAGATTTGGACAGGTATTCACCCCTCCACTTT.

The J gene is TRBJ2-7, the V gene TRBV6-5, with 7 positions matching TRBD2. The CDR3 runs to 15 residues. J gave up 5 bases and V 9 bases, and 16 bases lay outside the gene matches. Germline V gene sequence: CDR1 MNHEY, CDR2 SVGAGI. CDR3 sequence: CASERAGVSWDEQYF. CDR3 nucleotide sequence: TGTGCCAGTGAGCGGGCGGGGGTGTCTTGGGACGAGCAGTACTTC.

This chain uses TRBV5-1 with TRBJ2-7; D might be TRBD2 (7 bases). The germline V gene encodes CDR1 SGHRS and CDR2 YFSETQ. The CDR3 extends over 16 amino acids. With 1 base removed from V and 3 bases from J, the gap between germline ends came to 17 bases. The CDR3 DNA reads as TGCGCCAGCAGCTTGAGCCCTAGCGGAGGGGGCTACGAGCAGTACTTC. Residues: CASSLSPSGGGYEQYF.

The chain recombines TRBV28 with TRBJ1-5; TRBD1 agrees at 8 bases. Germline assignment: CDR1 MDHEN and CDR2 SYDVKM. Trimming at V came to 5 bases and at J to 4 bases, leaving 10 bases not matched to a gene. The CDR3 is made up of 16 amino acids. The CDR3 spells CASSPYGQGGNQPQHF. The CDR3 DNA sequence: TGTGCCAGCAGTCCGTATGGACAGGGAGGGAATCAGCCCCAGCATTTT.

The rearrangement uses TRBV5-1 and TRBJ1-5; the D gene is possibly TRBD1 (6 bases). CDR3 length: 17 amino acids. V gave up 4 bases and J gave up 0 bases, with 17 bases separating them. Germline loops: CDR1 SGHRS, CDR2 YFSETQ. The CDR3: CASSKTHRVYSNQPQHF. The CDR3 DNA is TGCGCCAGCAGCAAGACGCACAGGGTCTATAGCAATCAGCCCCAGCATTTT.

The chain couples TRBV27 to TRBJ2-7; no clear D. V lost 6 bases to trimming and J lost 0 bases, with 9 bases between them. This CDR3 contains 13 residues. Germline lookup yields CDR1 MNHEY and CDR2 SMNVEV (reference sequence). The CDR3 nucleotides read TGTGCCAGCAGCCAACTGAGCTCCTACGAGCAGTACTTC. It encodes CASSQLSSYEQYF.

This clone has more than one count but fewer than ten. The chain employs TRBV28 and TRBJ1-4; 7 bases fit TRBD1. CDR1 MDHEN and CDR2 SYDVKM come from the germline V gene. The CDR3 totals 14 residues. V dropped 5 bases and J dropped 6; count of bases not matched to a gene: 6. In DNA, the CDR3 is TGTGCCAGCAGTGTGACAGGGAATGATGAAAAACTGTTTTTT. Translating gives CASSVTGNDEKLFF.

This sequence joins TRBV29-1 and TRBJ2-7; the D gene is possibly TRBD1 (5 bases). V was clipped by 6 bases and J by 0 bases, with 15 bases between them. Germline V gives CDR1 SQVTM, CDR2 ANQGSEA. This CDR3 spans 14 amino acids. The CDR3: CSVWGQGSSYEQYF. CDR3 in DNA: TGCAGCGTATGGGGTCAGGGAAGCTCCTACGAGCAGTACTTC.

The chain has TRBV27 and TRBJ2-1; perhaps TRBD2 as D (5 bases). Germline V gene sequence: CDR1 MNHEY, CDR2 SMNVEV (reference sequence). V was cut by 5 bases and J by 0 bases, with 17 bases left in between. The CDR3 has 17 residues. Here the CDR3 DNA reads TGTGCCAGCAGTCCTGAATGGGGAGCCAACTCCTACAATGAGCAGTTCTTC. Protein product: CASSPEWGANSYNEQFF.

The V and J genes are TRBV10-1 and TRBJ1-6; TRBD1 agrees at 9 bases. With V trimmed by 3 bases and J by 10 bases, 4 bases remained unmatched. Germline V gene lookup returns CDR1 WNHNN and CDR2 SYGVQD (reference sequence). The length of the CDR3 is 14 residues. CDR3 sequence: CASSEQGASSPLHF. DNA for the CDR3: TGCGCCAGCAGTGAACAGGGGGCTTCCTCACCCCTCCACTTT.

The chain is built from TRBV14 and TRBJ2-2; D perhaps matches TRBD1 (5 bases). Germline CDR1 and CDR2: SGHDN and FVKESK. This CDR3 comprises 15 residues. V was shortened by 4 bases and J by 7 bases, with 16 bases between the two germline ends. Here the CDR3 reads CASSLIPRRGGELFF. In DNA form, the CDR3 reads TGTGCCAGCAGCCTCATCCCTCGAAGGGGCGGGGAGCTGTTTTTT.

This sequence joins TRBV2 and TRBJ2-3, with 8 bases that match TRBD2. This CDR3 has 15 amino acids. The germline CDR1 and CDR2 sequences are SNHLY and FYNNEI. Germline trimming cut 3 bases from V and 6 bases from J; bases unmatched to any gene: 8. The CDR3 region is CASSDPLAGTDTQYF. CDR3 DNA sequence: TGTGCCAGCAGTGACCCCCTAGCGGGTACGGATACGCAGTATTTT.

The chain recombines TRBV19 with TRBJ2-7; 8 positions match TRBD2. CDR3 length equals 15 residues. V was pared by 6 bases and J by 3 bases, with 10 bases of the junction left unmatched. The germline CDR1 and CDR2 sequences are LNHDA and SQIVND (reference sequence). CDR3: CASSSGRASGYEQYF. The CDR3 DNA sequence: TGTGCCAGTAGCTCCGGGAGGGCTAGCGGCTACGAGCAGTACTTC.

V gene TRBV25-1 combines with J gene TRBJ1-5; D is unclear. The CDR3 contains 15 residues. Trimming removed 3 bases from V and 2 bases from J, with 11 bases in between. Looked up from germline, CDR1 is MGHDK and CDR2 is SYGVNS. In DNA, the CDR3 is TGTGCCAGCAGTGATGGGTCTGCGGGCAATCAGCCCCAGCATTTT. Amino acids: CASSDGSAGNQPQHF.

The chain recombines TRBV5-6 with TRBJ1-3, with TRBD1 identical over 9 bases. From germline, CDR1 is SGHDT and CDR2 YYEEEE. The CDR3 has 15 amino acids. Trimming removed 2 bases from V and 3 bases from J; junction bases left unmatched: 3. The CDR3 coding sequence is TGTGCCAGCAGCTTCACAGGGGGCAATGGAAACACCATATATTTT. It is translated as CASSFTGGNGNTIYF.

This clone was seen a few times. This chain uses TRBV27 with TRBJ2-5, with D hard to call. V dropped 7 bases and J dropped 2 bases, with 14 bases sitting between them. Germline assignment: CDR1 MNHEY and CDR2 SMNVEV (reference sequence). The CDR3 is made up of 14 amino acids. CDR3 bases: TGTGCCAGCAAGCCACCTAACGCACAAGAGACCCAGTACTTC. Protein sequence: CASKPPNAQETQYF.

CDR3 bases: TGTGCCAGCAGCTTAGCCGGTCAGCCCCAGCATTTT. This encodes CASSLAGQPQHF. This chain links TRBV7-9 with TRBJ1-5; D gene ambiguous. V shed 0 bases and J shed 6 bases, with 3 bases lying between them. The CDR3 is made up of 12 amino acids. The germline gives CDR1 SEHNR, CDR2 FQNEAQ (reference sequence).

To note about this clone: Other DNA sequences within the sample encode an identical CDR3. CDR3 loop: CASSFGSYEQYF. CDR3 coding DNA: TGTGCCAGCAGTTTCGGGTCCTACGAGCAGTACTTC. The chain has TRBV12-3 or TRBV12-4 and TRBJ2-7; D is unclear. This CDR3 is built from 12 residues. Trimming cost V 3 bases and J 1 base, with 4 bases left between them.